These 10 T cell receptor beta chains were all obtained from the same sample, sequenced in a study of T cell responses to AZD1222 COVID-19 vaccine. Generated by immunoSEQ multiplex PCR, the TCRdb table keeps only in-frame clones and is missing some. The top ten hold about 1.1% of the sample, which has approximately 46,000 clones, approximately 90% seen once. The sample consisted of peripheral blood, taken 28 days after the second AZD1222 dose. The receptors were gathered from an adult who received the AZD1222 COVID-19 vaccine.

The V gene is TRBV5-1, the J gene TRBJ2-7; the D gene could be TRBD1 or TRBD2 (5 bases each). CDR3 length: 14 residues. In germline, CDR1 is SGHRS, CDR2 YFSETQ. V lost 5 bases and J lost 6, with 18 bases in between. The CDR3 DNA sequence: TGCGCCAGCAGGAGGGGTAGTTTCGAGGGCGAGCAGTACTTC. It translates to CASRRGSFEGEQYF.

This clone was detected only once. The V and J genes are TRBV5-4 and TRBJ2-7; weak D call: TRBD2 (5 bases). Germline values: CDR1 SGHNT, CDR2 YYREEE (reference sequence). Trimming took off 0 bases at V and 5 bases at J, with 9 bases between the two ends. This CDR3 has 13 amino acids. CDR3 loop: CASSLDGVNEQYF. The DNA for the CDR3 is TGTGCCAGCAGCTTGGACGGGGTGAACGAGCAGTACTTC.

The genes are TRBV7-2 and TRBJ2-1, with D uncertain. The CDR3 consists of 14 residues. The V and J ends lost 3 bases and 8 bases respectively, with 14 bases between them. Germline lookup yields CDR1 SGHTA and CDR2 FQGNSA. In DNA form, the CDR3 reads TGTGCCAGCAGCTTTACTGGGGTTAGTTATGAGCAGTTCTTC. Its protein product is CASSFTGVSYEQFF.

V gene TRBV5-5 combines with J gene TRBJ2-3; 7 nucleotides line up with TRBD2. The germline V gene has CDR1 SGHKS and CDR2 YYEKEE (reference sequence). V lost 6 bases to trimming and J lost 6 bases; unmatched junction nucleotides: 13. This CDR3 is 15 amino acids long. CDR3 DNA sequence: TGTGCCAGCACCCCAGGCGGGAGCTGGAGGGATACGCAGTATTTT. Protein: CASTPGGSWRDTQYF.

This chain connects TRBV7-2 to TRBJ2-3; 10 nucleotides line up with TRBD2. The length of the CDR3 is 15 residues. V lost 3 bases to trimming and J lost 4 bases; unmatched junction nucleotides: 4. The germline V gene encodes CDR1 SGHTA and CDR2 FQGNSA. The CDR3 DNA is TGTGCCAGCAGCTTTCTAGCGGGAGTGCCAGATACGCAGTATTTT. Translating gives CASSFLAGVPDTQYF.

V and J are TRBV18 and TRBJ2-6; no clear D gene. This CDR3 region has 16 residues. Germline CDR1 KGHSH, CDR2 LQKENI. Trimming pared 5 bases from V and 4 bases from J, leaving 15 bases between. The CDR3 nucleotides read TGTGCCAGCTCATTCACGGTGGTCTACGGGGCCAACGTCCTGACTTTC. This sequence encodes CASSFTVVYGANVLTF.

The chain is built from TRBV30 and TRBJ2-7; 9 nucleotides match TRBD1. This CDR3 has 14 residues. Germline V gives CDR1 GTSNPN, CDR2 SVGIG (reference sequence). The junction had 8 bases not matched to a gene; V was cut back by 3 bases and J by 5 bases. This CDR3 reads CAWRRQGVAHEQYF. In DNA form, the CDR3 reads TGTGCCTGGAGGAGACAGGGGGTCGCCCACGAGCAGTACTTC.

The chain links TRBV27 to TRBJ2-1, with 8 positions matching TRBD2. Germline CDR1 is MNHEY and CDR2 is SMNVEV (reference sequence). V shed 5 bases and J 4 bases; nucleotides not matched to a gene: 13. CDR3 size: 17 residues. The CDR3 DNA reads as TGTGCCAGCAGTATAGCCCCCACTAGCGGACTTTACAATGAGCAGTTCTTC. This encodes CASSIAPTSGLYNEQFF.

CDR3 bases: TGTGCCTGGAGTACTAAGGACAGGGGGGATCAGCCCCAGCATTTT. Translating it yields CAWSTKDRGDQPQHF. This chain uses TRBV30 with TRBJ1-5; 10 bases are shared with TRBD1. The length of the CDR3 is 15 residues. After removal of 2 bases from V and 5 bases from J, the junction contained 6 bases not matched to a gene. The germline CDR1 and CDR2 sequences are GTSNPN and SVGIG (reference sequence). The full variable domain, rest sourced from reference TRBV30 and TRBJ1-5, is SQTIHQWPATLVQPVGSPLSLECTVEGTSNPNLYWYRQAAGRGLQLLFYSVGIGQISSEVPQNLSASRPQDRQFILSSKKLLLSDSGFYLCAWSTKDRGDQPQHFGDGTRLSIL.

The chain joins TRBV6-5 to TRBJ1-2, with D perhaps TRBD1 (5 bases). This CDR3 region has 15 residues. Trimming stripped 2 bases from V and 4 bases from J, with 14 bases between. Germline V gene lookup returns CDR1 MNHEY and CDR2 SVGAGI. The CDR3 DNA reads TGTGCCAGCAGTTACGGAACAGGAGGGCTCTATGGCTACACCTTC. This gives the protein CASSYGTGGLYGYTF.